What follows are 16 T cell receptor beta chains derived from one specimen sequenced in a study of T cell changes during pregnancy in multiple sclerosis. Measured with immunoSEQ multiplex PCR; TCRdb has only the in-frame clones, and not every one. Among 50,000 or so clones listed, around 90% were seen once. Specimen: CD4+ T cells from peripheral blood mononuclear cells, collected before pregnancy. All receptors derive from a female donor with multiple sclerosis, enrolled in a pregnancy study.

J is TRBJ1-2 and V is TRBV5-1; 9 nucleotides line up with TRBD1. J gave up 6 bases and V 2 bases, and 14 bases lay outside the gene matches. The V gene's germline CDR1 is SGHRS and CDR2 YFSETQ. The CDR3 totals 17 residues. This CDR3 is CASSFGTGSPGGDGYTF. DNA for the CDR3: TGCGCCAGCAGCTTCGGGACAGGGTCCCCTGGGGGCGATGGCTACACCTTC.

This chain connects TRBV2 to TRBJ2-7; perhaps TRBD2 as D (5 bases). The V end lost 6 bases, the J end lost 3 bases, and 18 bases lay between the germline ends. The CDR3 length is 15 residues. CDR1 is SNHLY, CDR2 FYNNEI, per germline. CDR3 coding DNA: TGTGCCAGCAGCACAAGAAGGACGGGGAGCTACGAGCAGTACTTC. It is translated as CASSTRRTGSYEQYF.

The chain joins TRBV5-5 to TRBJ1-1; 7 bases align to TRBD1. CDR3 length: 14 residues. V gave up 1 base and J gave up 0 bases; unmatched junction bases: 0. The germline V gene has CDR1 SGHKS and CDR2 YYEKEE (reference sequence). The CDR3 here is CASSLTGVNTEAFF. CDR3 DNA: TGTGCCAGCAGCTTGACAGGGGTGAACACTGAAGCTTTCTTT.

This chain connects TRBV5-1 to TRBJ2-1, with TRBD2 matching over 9 bases. Trimming took 4 bases from V and 6 from J; bases not matched to a gene: 2. CDR1 is SGHRS and CDR2 is YFSETQ in the germline V gene. The CDR3 has 13 residues. CDR3 residues: CASSHSGSNEQFF. In DNA, the CDR3 is TGCGCCAGCAGCCATAGCGGGAGCAATGAGCAGTTCTTC. Full variable domain (outside the CDR3, taken from reference TRBV5-1 and TRBJ2-1): KAGVTQTPRYLIKTRGQQVTLSCSPISGHRSVSWYQQTPGQGLQFLFEYFSETQRNKGNFPGRFSGRQFSNSRSEMNVSTLELGDSALYLCASSHSGSNEQFFGPGTRLTVL.

The chain recombines TRBV7-8 with TRBJ2-3, with 13 bases lining up with TRBD2. Per the germline V gene, CDR1 is SGHVS and CDR2 is FQNEAQ. The CDR3 is made up of 19 amino acids. Trimming took 2 bases from V and 0 from J; bases not matched to a gene: 8. The CDR3 loop is CASSLRTSGREWSTDTQYF. The CDR3 DNA is TGTGCCAGCAGCTTACGGACTAGCGGGAGAGAGTGGAGCACAGATACGCAGTATTTT.

The V call is TRBV2, the J call TRBJ2-3; D perhaps matches TRBD2 (6 bases). V shed 6 bases and J shed 2 bases, with 18 bases lying between them. This CDR3 is 16 amino acids long. Germline V lookup: CDR1 SNHLY, CDR2 FYNNEI. The CDR3 bases are TGTGCCAGCAGGGGGACTGGGTCCCAGAACACAGATACGCAGTATTTT. Residues: CASRGTGSQNTDTQYF.

The gene calls are TRBV6-1 and TRBJ2-7; TRBD1 is a possible D gene (5 bases). The CDR3 sequence is 11 residues long. The V end was cut by 7 bases, the J end by 3 bases, with 7 bases between. Germline CDR1 and CDR2: MNHNS and SASEGT. CDR3 loop: CASTGYYEQYF. For the CDR3, the DNA is TGTGCCAGCACAGGGTACTACGAGCAGTACTTC.

The V and J genes are TRBV7-2 and TRBJ2-1; the D gene is possibly TRBD2 (7 bases). V gave up 7 bases and J gave up 0 bases, with 16 bases separating them. Germline loops: CDR1 SGHTA, CDR2 FQGNSA. This CDR3 has 16 residues. The chain's CDR3 is CASKGGAVSSYNEQFF. In nucleotides, the CDR3 is TGTGCCAGCAAGGGGGGGGCAGTGAGCTCCTACAATGAGCAGTTCTTC.

The chain joins TRBV28 to TRBJ2-7, with 9 positions matching TRBD1. V lost 7 bases, J lost 5 bases, and 18 bases stayed unmatched. Germline V gene data show CDR1 as MDHEN and CDR2 as SYDVKM. The length of the CDR3 is 17 residues. The CDR3 region is CASKGQGFGESNHEQYF. The CDR3 nucleotides read TGTGCCAGCAAGGGACAGGGTTTTGGGGAGTCCAACCACGAGCAGTACTTC.

V usage is TRBV19 and J usage is TRBJ2-5; 12 nucleotides agree with TRBD2. The CDR3 sequence is 15 residues long. V lost 8 bases and J lost 5; bases outside the gene matches: 9. Looked up from germline, CDR1 is LNHDA and CDR2 is SQIVND (reference sequence). This CDR3 is CASGSSGRAWETQYF. DNA for the CDR3: TGTGCCAGTGGTTCTAGCGGGAGGGCCTGGGAGACCCAGTACTTC.

CDR3 DNA: TGTGCCATCAGAGGACAGCCTAACACTGAAGCTTTCTTT. It is translated as CAIRGQPNTEAFF. The chain has TRBV10-3 and TRBJ1-1; tentative D call: TRBD1 (6 bases). Trimming took 6 bases from V and 2 from J, leaving 10 bases between them. CDR1 ENHRY and CDR2 SYGVKD come from the germline V gene. This CDR3 has 13 residues.

The chain employs TRBV30 and TRBJ1-1, with 9 bases matching TRBD1. Germline CDR1 GTSNPN, CDR2 SVGIG (reference sequence). Unmatched junction bases numbered 5, after V lost 3 bases and J lost 6 bases. This CDR3 has 13 amino acids. Here the CDR3 reads CAWSGTGSAEAFF. The DNA for the CDR3 is TGTGCCTGGAGCGGGACAGGGTCGGCTGAAGCTTTCTTT.

V is TRBV29-1 and J is TRBJ1-2, with a possible D match to TRBD1 (5 bases). The CDR3 is made up of 13 amino acids. V dropped 6 bases and J dropped 4 bases, with 15 bases sitting between them. Germline CDR1 reads SQVTM; CDR2 reads ANQGSEA. CDR3 sequence (DNA): TGCAGCGTCCGTCAGGGTGCGAGCTATGGCTACACCTTC. This encodes CSVRQGASYGYTF.

Comments on this clone: One end of the junction varies from germline; a read error may be responsible. V is TRBV6-1 and J is TRBJ2-7; TRBD1 might be the D (5 bases). This CDR3 has 10 amino acids. Germline V gene sequence: CDR1 MNHNS, CDR2 SASEGT. The CDR3 sequence is CASSDRVSDF. The CDR3 region has the DNA TGTGCCAGCAGTGACAGGGTGAGCGACTTC.

J is TRBJ1-5 and V is TRBV4-1, with 8 positions matching TRBD1. The germline CDR1 and CDR2 sequences are MGHRA and YSYEKL. The V gene end was trimmed by 5 bases and the J gene end by 7 bases; junction bases not matched to a gene: 10. The CDR3 covers 15 residues. CDR3 residues: CASSARQGFSQPQHF. As DNA, the CDR3 is TGCGCCAGCAGCGCCCGACAGGGGTTCAGCCAGCCCCAGCATTTT.

This clone came up once. V is TRBV5-1 and J is TRBJ2-1; D is possibly TRBD2 (6 bases). This CDR3 is 12 amino acids long. Trimming took 3 bases from V and 9 from J, leaving 10 bases between them. CDR1 is SGHRS, CDR2 YFSETQ, per germline. The CDR3 nucleotides read TGCGCCAGCAGCTGGGAGGAGAGTGAGCAGTTCTTC. Translated: CASSWEESEQFF.